This T cell receptor beta chain was sequenced during a study of T-cell reconstitution after alpha-beta-depleted transplantation in children. V was pared by 0 bases and J by 7 bases, with 10 bases between. Looked up from germline, CDR1 is LGHNA and CDR2 is YNFKEQ. This CDR3 contains 13 residues. There are many counts of this clonotype. For TCRbeta, the library was prepared with unique molecular identifiers. TCRdb processed the PCR reads anew with MiXCR; each CDR3 protein has one entry. The sample consists of 280,000 or so distinct CDR3 sequences, roughly 10% of them appearing once. The V call is TRBV4-2, the J call TRBJ2-7; D is perhaps TRBD1 (5 bases). Specimen: peripheral blood, collected 180 days after TCRalphabeta/CD19-depleted stem cell transplant. This TCR came from a male patient between 2 and 10 years old who had a stem cell transplant for chronic granulomatous disease, so the T cells may come from the graft donor. The CDR3 is CASSQDQGVEQYF. CDR3 coding DNA: TGTGCCAGCAGCCAAGATCAAGGGGTGGAGCAGTACTTC.